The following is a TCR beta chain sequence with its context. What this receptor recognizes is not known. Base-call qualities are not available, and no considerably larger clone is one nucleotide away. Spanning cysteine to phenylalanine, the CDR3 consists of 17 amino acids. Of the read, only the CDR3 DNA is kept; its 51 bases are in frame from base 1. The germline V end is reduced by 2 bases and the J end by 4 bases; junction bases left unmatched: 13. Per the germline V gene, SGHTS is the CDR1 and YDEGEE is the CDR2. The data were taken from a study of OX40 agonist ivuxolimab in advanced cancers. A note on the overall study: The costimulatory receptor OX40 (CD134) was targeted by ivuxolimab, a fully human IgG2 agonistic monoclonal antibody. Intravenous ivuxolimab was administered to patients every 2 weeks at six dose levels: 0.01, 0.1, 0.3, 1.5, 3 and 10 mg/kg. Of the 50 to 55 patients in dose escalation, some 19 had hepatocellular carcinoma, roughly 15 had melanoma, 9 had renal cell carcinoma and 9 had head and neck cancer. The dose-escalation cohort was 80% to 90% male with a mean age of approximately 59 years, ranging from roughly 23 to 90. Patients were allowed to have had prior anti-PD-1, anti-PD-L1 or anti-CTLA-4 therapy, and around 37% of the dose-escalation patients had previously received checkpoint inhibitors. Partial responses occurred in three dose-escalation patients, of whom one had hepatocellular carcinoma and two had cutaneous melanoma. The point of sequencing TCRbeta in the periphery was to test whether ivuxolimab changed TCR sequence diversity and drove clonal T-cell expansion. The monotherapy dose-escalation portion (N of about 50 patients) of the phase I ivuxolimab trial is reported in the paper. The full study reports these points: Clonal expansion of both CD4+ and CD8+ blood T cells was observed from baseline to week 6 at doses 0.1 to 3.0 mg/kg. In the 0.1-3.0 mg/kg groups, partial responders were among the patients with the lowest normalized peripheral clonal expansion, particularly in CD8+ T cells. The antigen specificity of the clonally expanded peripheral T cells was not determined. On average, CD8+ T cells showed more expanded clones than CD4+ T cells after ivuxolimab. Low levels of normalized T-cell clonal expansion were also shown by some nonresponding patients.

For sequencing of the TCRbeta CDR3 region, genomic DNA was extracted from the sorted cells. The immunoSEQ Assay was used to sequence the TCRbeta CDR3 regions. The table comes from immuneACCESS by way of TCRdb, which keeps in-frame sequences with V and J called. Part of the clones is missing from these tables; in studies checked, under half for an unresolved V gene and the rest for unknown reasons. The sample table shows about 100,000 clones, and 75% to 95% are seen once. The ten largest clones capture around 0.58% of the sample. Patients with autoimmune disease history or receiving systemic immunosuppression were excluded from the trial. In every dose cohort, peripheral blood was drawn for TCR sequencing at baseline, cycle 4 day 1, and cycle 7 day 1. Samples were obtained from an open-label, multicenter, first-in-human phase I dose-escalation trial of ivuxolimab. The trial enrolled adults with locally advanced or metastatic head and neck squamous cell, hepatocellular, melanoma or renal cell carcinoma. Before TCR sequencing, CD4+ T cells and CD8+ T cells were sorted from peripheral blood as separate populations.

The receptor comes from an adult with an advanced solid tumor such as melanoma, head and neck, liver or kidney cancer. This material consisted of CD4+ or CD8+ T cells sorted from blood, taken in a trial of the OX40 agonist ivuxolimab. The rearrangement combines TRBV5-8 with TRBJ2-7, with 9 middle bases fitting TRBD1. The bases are TGTGCCAGCAGCTTAAACCCCCATGGGACAGGGACTTACGAGCAGTACTTC. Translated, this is CASSLNPHGTGTYEQYF.